A selection of T cell receptor beta chains follows, all from one sample in a study of cytomegalovirus exposure and HLA in healthy donors. Produced via immunoSEQ multiplex PCR; TCRdb's table is partial and in-frame only. The sample shows around 150,000 clones, 79% of them seen only once. The sequenced sample was PBMCs. These receptors were collected from a male donor in good health and CMV-seronegative. Each CDR3 is given with its conserved first and last residue.

V,J,CDR3
TRBV7-9,TRBJ1-1,CASSFDSPEAFF
TRBV19,TRBJ2-1,CASRERGTNEQFF
TRBV7-2,TRBJ2-5,CASSPAMETQYF
TRBV27,TRBJ2-3,CASSLSGDFTDTQYF
TRBV6-5,TRBJ1-3,CASSYGRAGNTIYF
TRBV5-5,TRBJ1-4,CASSYSGTVGEKLFF
TRBV29-1,TRBJ1-2,CSVRDRGLIPVGYTF
TRBV10-3,TRBJ1-3,CAISADGGGNTIYF
TRBV6-5,TRBJ1-2,CASSYSQNYGYTF
TRBV7-9,TRBJ2-1,CASSSALAGAYNEQFF
TRBV30,TRBJ1-2,CAWATGGRGYTF
TRBV30,TRBJ2-1,CACVRDRGGNEQFF
TRBV9,TRBJ2-1,CASSLEGTGDEQFF
TRBV7-2,TRBJ2-2,CASSLHGTSRLFF
TRBV11-2,TRBJ1-2,CASSQGPNNYGYTF
TRBV9,TRBJ2-1,CASSVNGGDEQFF
TRBV2,TRBJ1-6,CASSVPPRTGRSPLHF
TRBV5-1,TRBJ2-1,CASSVDSSSYNEQFF
TRBV9,TRBJ2-3,CASSVDVGGAVDTQYF